The clone carrying this T cell receptor (beta chain) was counted a few times. The CDR3 covers 13 residues. V lost 5 bases to trimming and J lost 7 bases, with 14 bases between them. Germline CDR1 is SEHNR and CDR2 is FQNEAQ (reference sequence). The data stem from a study of blood T cell repertoires in COVID-19. Study overall: COVID-19 samples, acute and convalescent, were from the United States, Italy and Spain. The cDNA or gDNA used as material had been derived from T cells, B-cell-depleted T cells, or PBMCs.

The authors' processing: Estimation of nucleated cell counts relied on the amplification of reference gene primers. Sequencing used immunoSEQ multiplex PCR; TCRdb keeps in-frame clones, though not all of them. The DNA gave D and trimming, while V, J and clone size come from that table. The table lists approximately 32,000 clones, 88% of them singletons. Sequences were obtained from peripheral blood. This rearrangement joins TRBV7-9 to TRBJ1-2; maybe TRBD1 (6 bases). This sequence originates from a woman aged 65 to 85 with active COVID-19. CDR3 protein: CASSLATGIGYTF. CDR3 bases: TGTGCCAGCAGCCTCGCTACAGGGATTGGCTACACCTTC.